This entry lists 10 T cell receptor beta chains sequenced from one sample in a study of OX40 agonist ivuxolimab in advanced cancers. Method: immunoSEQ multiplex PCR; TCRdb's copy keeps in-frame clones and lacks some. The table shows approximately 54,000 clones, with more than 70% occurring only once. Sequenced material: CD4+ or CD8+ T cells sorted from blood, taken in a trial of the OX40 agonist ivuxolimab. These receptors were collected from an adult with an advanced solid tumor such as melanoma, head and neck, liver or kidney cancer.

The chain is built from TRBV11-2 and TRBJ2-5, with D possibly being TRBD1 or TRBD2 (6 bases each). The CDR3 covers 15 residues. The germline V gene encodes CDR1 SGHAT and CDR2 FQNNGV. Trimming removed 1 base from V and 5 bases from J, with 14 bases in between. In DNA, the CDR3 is TGTGCCAGCAGCTTAGCCGGGGGCGGAGGGGAGACCCAGTACTTC. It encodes CASSLAGGGGETQYF.

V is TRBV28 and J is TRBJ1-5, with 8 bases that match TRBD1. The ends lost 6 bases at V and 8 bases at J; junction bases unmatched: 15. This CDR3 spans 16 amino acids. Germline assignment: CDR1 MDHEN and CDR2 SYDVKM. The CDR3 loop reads CASSPGQGGVREPQHF. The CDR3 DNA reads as TGTGCCAGCAGCCCCGGACAGGGCGGAGTAAGGGAGCCCCAGCATTTT.

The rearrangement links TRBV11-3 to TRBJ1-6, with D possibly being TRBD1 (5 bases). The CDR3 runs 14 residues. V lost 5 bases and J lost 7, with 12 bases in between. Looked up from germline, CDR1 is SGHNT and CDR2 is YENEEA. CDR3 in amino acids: CASSRDGPNSPLHF. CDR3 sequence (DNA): TGTGCCAGCAGCCGGGACGGCCCGAATTCACCCCTCCACTTT.

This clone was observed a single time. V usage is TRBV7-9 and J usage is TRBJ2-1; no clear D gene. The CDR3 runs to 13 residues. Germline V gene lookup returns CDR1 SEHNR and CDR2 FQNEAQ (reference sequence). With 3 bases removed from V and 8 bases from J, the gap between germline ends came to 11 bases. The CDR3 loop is CASSLLKVHEQFF. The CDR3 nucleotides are TGTGCCAGCAGCTTGCTTAAAGTCCATGAGCAGTTCTTC.

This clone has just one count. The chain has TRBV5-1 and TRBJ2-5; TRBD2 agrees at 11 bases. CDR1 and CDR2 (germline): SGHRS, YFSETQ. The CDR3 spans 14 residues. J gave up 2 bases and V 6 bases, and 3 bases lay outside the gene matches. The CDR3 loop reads CASKLAGDQETQYF. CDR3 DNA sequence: TGCGCCAGCAAACTAGCGGGGGATCAAGAGACCCAGTACTTC.

The CDR3, as DNA: TGTGCCAGCAGCCCCGAGAGCAAGGATACGCAGTATTTT. Translating it yields CASSPESKDTQYF. The chain recombines TRBV7-9 with TRBJ2-3; D remains unclear. The CDR3 consists of 13 residues. CDR1 is SEHNR, CDR2 FQNEAQ, per germline (reference sequence). The germline V and J ends were trimmed by 5 bases and 6 bases, with 12 bases remaining between them.

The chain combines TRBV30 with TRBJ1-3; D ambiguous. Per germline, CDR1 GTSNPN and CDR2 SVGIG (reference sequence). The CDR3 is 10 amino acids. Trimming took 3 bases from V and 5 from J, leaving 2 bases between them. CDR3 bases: TGTGCCTGGAGCAGAAACACCATATATTTT. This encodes CAWSRNTIYF.

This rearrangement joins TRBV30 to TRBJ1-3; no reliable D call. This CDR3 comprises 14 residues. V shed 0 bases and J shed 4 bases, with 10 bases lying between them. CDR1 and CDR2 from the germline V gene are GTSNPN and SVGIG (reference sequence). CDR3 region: CAWSVGSAGNTIYF. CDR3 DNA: TGTGCCTGGAGTGTAGGCTCCGCGGGAAACACCATATATTTT.

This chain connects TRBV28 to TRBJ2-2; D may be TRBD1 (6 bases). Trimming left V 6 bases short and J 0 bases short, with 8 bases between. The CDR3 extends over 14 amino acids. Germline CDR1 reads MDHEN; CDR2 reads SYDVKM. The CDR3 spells CASRGGANTGELFF. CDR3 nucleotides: TGTGCCAGCAGAGGGGGAGCGAACACCGGGGAGCTGTTTTTT.

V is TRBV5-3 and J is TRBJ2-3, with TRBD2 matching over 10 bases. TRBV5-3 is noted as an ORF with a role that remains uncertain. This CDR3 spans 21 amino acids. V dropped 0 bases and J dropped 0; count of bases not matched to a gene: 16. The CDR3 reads CARSLGSASGREGPSTDTQYF. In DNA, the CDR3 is TGTGCCAGAAGCTTGGGGTCGGCTAGCGGGAGAGAGGGGCCTAGCACAGATACGCAGTATTTT.